This T cell receptor beta chain was recorded in a study of chemoradiotherapy in HPV16-positive cancers. In the study overall: Candidate HPV-specific clones and shared TCR motifs came from a couple of HPV16-positive patients.

Repeated repertoire sampling spanned the course of chemoradiotherapy. V lost 8 bases and J 2 bases, leaving 15 bases between the germline ends. The CDR3 is 14 amino acids. Germline assignment: CDR1 MNHEY and CDR2 SVGAGI. Study outcomes and limitations: For HPV16-positive patients, expanding HPV-responsive T cells associated with longer recurrence-free survival.

Data came from immunoSEQ multiplex PCR; TCRdb stores just in-frame clones and leaves some out. Among approximately 14,000 clones listed, around 88% were seen once. On this clone itself: What it recognizes is unknown.

Sequenced here: blood, sampled from a patient who underwent chemoradiotherapy. The rearrangement joins TRBV6-5 to TRBJ1-1; D gene unclear. This TCR was recovered from a human donor with HPV-associated anogenital cancer. The CDR3 DNA is TGTGCCAGCTCCCCCGGTCCAGGCAACACTGAAGCTTTCTTT. Its translation is CASSPGPGNTEAFF.